These 4 T cell receptor beta chains came from one sample sequenced in a study of response to subunit inactivated influenza vaccine. TCRdb used MiXCR to reprocess the RT-PCR reads, holding one entry per CDR3 protein. This sample carries around 490,000 distinct CDR3 sequences, under 9% of them seen once, and the ten largest clones take over 10%. Here the sequenced sample was PBMCs from blood, taken less than 30 months after vaccination. The receptor source for this set is a man aged 50 to 69 who received an inactivated influenza vaccine.

This clonotype was found many times. The chain joins TRBV7-2 to TRBJ2-2; 7 bases agree with TRBD1. The germline V gene has CDR1 SGHTA and CDR2 FQGNSA. This CDR3 spans 14 amino acids. The V gene end was trimmed by 5 bases and the J gene end by 4 bases; junction bases not matched to a gene: 4. The DNA for the CDR3 is TGTGCCAGCAGCACGGGACAGCGCACCGGGGAGCTGTTTTTT. Translation: CASSTGQRTGELFF. The full variable domain, in which reference TRBV7-2 and TRBJ2-2 provide the parts outside the CDR3, is GAGVSQSPSNKVTEKGKDVELRCDPISGHTALYWYRQSLGQGLEFLIYFQGNSAPDKSGLPSDRFSAERTGGSVSTLTIQRTQQEDSAVYLCASSTGQRTGELFFGEGSRLTVL.

The rearrangement links TRBV7-2 to TRBJ2-7; D might be TRBD2 (6 bases). This CDR3 contains 15 residues. Trimming shortened V by 2 bases and J by 2 bases, and 13 bases separated the two germline ends. Germline V gene sequence: CDR1 SGHTA, CDR2 FQGNSA. The CDR3 DNA reads TGTGCCAGCAGCTTATCGTGGGAGGAAGCCTACGAGCAGTACTTC. Its translation is CASSLSWEEAYEQYF.

The rearrangement uses TRBV28 and TRBJ2-2, with 9 nucleotides matching TRBD1. With V trimmed by 6 bases and J by 5 bases, 10 bases remained unmatched. CDR1 and CDR2 from the germline V gene are MDHEN and SYDVKM. This CDR3 is 16 amino acids long. This chain's CDR3 is CASRKLDRGSTGELFF. The CDR3 nucleotides are TGTGCCAGCAGGAAATTAGACAGGGGGTCTACCGGGGAGCTGTTTTTT. The complete variable domain, with remaining parts taken from reference TRBV28 and TRBJ2-2, reads DVKVTQSSRYLVKRTGEKVFLECVQDMDHENMFWYRQDPGLGLRLIYFSYDVKMKEKGDIPEGYSVSREKKERFSLILESASTNQTSMYLCASRKLDRGSTGELFFGEGSRLTVL.

In its sample, this clonotype was seen a few times. This chain links TRBV4-2 with TRBJ2-2; possible D gene TRBD2, 6 bases. Germline CDR1 LGHNA, CDR2 YNFKEQ. Deletions cut 0 bases from V and 1 base from J, with 9 bases between. This CDR3 is 16 amino acids long. The CDR3 here is CASSQDPAGNTGELFF. In DNA form, the CDR3 reads TGTGCCAGCAGCCAAGATCCAGCGGGGAACACCGGGGAGCTGTTTTTT.